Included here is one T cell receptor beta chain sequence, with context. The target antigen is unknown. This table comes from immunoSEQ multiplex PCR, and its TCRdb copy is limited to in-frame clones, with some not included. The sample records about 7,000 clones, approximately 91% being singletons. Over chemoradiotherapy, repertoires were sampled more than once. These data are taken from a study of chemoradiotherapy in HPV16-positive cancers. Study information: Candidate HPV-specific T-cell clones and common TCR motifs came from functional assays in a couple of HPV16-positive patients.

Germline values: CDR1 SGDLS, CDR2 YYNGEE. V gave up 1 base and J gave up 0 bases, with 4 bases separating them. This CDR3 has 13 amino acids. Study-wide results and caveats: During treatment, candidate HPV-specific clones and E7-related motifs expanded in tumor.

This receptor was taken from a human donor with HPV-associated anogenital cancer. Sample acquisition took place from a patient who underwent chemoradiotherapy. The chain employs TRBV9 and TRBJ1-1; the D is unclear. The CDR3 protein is CASSVRMNTEAFF. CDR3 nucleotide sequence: TGTGCCAGCAGCGTACGGATGAACACTGAAGCTTTCTTT.